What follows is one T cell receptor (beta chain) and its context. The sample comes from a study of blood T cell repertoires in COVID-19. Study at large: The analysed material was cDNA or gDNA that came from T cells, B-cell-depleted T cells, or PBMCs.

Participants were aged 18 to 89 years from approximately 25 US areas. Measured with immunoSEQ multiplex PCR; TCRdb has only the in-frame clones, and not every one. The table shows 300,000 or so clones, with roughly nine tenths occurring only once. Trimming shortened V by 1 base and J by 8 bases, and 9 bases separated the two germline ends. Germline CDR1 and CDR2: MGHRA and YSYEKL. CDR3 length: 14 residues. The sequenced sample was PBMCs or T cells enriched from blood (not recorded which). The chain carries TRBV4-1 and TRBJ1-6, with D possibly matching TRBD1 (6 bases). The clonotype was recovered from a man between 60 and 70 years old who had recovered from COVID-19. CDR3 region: CASSQVDRYSPLHF. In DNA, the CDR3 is TGCGCCAGCAGCCAAGTCGACAGGTATTCACCCCTCCACTTT.